This is a list of T cell receptor beta chains from one sample in a study of blood T cells in healthy people across ages. TCRdb reprocessed the 5' RACE reads with MiXCR, giving one entry per CDR3 protein. This table holds about 1.6 million distinct CDR3 sequences, about 35% found once. The sample was blood. Receptor source: a woman aged 25 to 39 in good health. Both conserved end residues are part of each CDR3. D genes are given only for firm matches. A row's size may be missing; if present it is once, few, many or a size class.

cdr3_length: 13
d_call: TRBD1
v_call: TRBV20-1
clone_size: NA
j_call: TRBJ1-2
cdr3_nt: TGCAGTGCTAGAGACACCAACAGGGGGGGCTACACCTTC
cdr3_aa: CSARDTNRGGYTF

cdr3_length: 14
d_call: NA
v_call: TRBV20-1
clone_size: few
j_call: TRBJ2-7
cdr3_nt: TGCAGTGCTAGAATCCGACAGCAGGACTACGAGCAGTACTTC
cdr3_aa: CSARIRQQDYEQYF

cdr3_length: 17
d_call: TRBD2
v_call: TRBV7-7
clone_size: NA
j_call: TRBJ2-2
cdr3_nt: TGTGCCAGCAGCTTAGTCCGGACTAGAGTGAACACCGGGGAGCTGTTTTTT
cdr3_aa: CASSLVRTRVNTGELFF

cdr3_length: 13
d_call: NA
v_call: TRBV20-1
clone_size: NA
j_call: TRBJ1-1
cdr3_nt: TGCAGTGCTAAAAGGGTGGCACTCACTGAAGCTTTCTTT
cdr3_aa: CSAKRVALTEAFF

cdr3_length: 15
d_call: TRBD2
v_call: TRBV5-1
clone_size: few
j_call: TRBJ2-1
cdr3_nt: TGCGCCAGCAGTAGCGATAGCGGGAGGGGGAATGAGCAGTTCTTC
cdr3_aa: CASSSDSGRGNEQFF

cdr3_length: 14
d_call: NA
v_call: TRBV20-1
clone_size: NA
j_call: TRBJ2-7
cdr3_nt: TGCAGTGCTAGAATCGTGGGAGTGAGTTACGAGCAGTACTTC
cdr3_aa: CSARIVGVSYEQYF

cdr3_length: 15
d_call: NA
v_call: TRBV12-3/TRBV12-4
clone_size: few
j_call: TRBJ2-3
cdr3_nt: TGTGCCAGCAGTTTATTATTAAGGAGGGGGGATACGCAGTATTTT
cdr3_aa: CASSLLLRRGDTQYF

cdr3_length: 16
d_call: NA
v_call: TRBV4-1
clone_size: NA
j_call: TRBJ2-7
cdr3_nt: TGCGCCAGCAGCCAACCCACTGCGGGACAAAGGTACGAGCAGTACTTC
cdr3_aa: CASSQPTAGQRYEQYF

cdr3_length: 15
d_call: TRBD2
v_call: TRBV9
clone_size: NA
j_call: TRBJ2-3
cdr3_nt: TGTGCCAGCAGCGCCGTAGCGGGATTGACAGATACGCAGTATTTT
cdr3_aa: CASSAVAGLTDTQYF

cdr3_length: 17
d_call: TRBD2
v_call: TRBV7-9
clone_size: NA
j_call: TRBJ2-5
cdr3_nt: TGTGCCAACAGCTCTGGGCTTCGGGGGACTAGGGTGGAGACCCAGTACTTC
cdr3_aa: CANSSGLRGTRVETQYF

cdr3_length: 12
d_call: NA
v_call: TRBV6-6
clone_size: NA
j_call: TRBJ1-2
cdr3_nt: TGTGCCAGCAGCCGTCGGGAGTATGGCTACACCTTC
cdr3_aa: CASSRREYGYTF

cdr3_length: 15
d_call: TRBD2
v_call: TRBV6-5
clone_size: few
j_call: TRBJ2-1
cdr3_nt: TGTGCCAGCAGTTACAGGGAGGGAGGTTACAATGAGCAGTTCTTC
cdr3_aa: CASSYREGGYNEQFF

cdr3_length: 15
d_call: TRBD2
v_call: TRBV7-2
clone_size: NA
j_call: TRBJ2-3
cdr3_nt: TGTACCAGCAGCGCCGGGACTAGCGATGCAGATACGCGGTATTTT
cdr3_aa: CTSSAGTSDADTRYF

cdr3_length: 14
d_call: NA
v_call: TRBV7-2
clone_size: NA
j_call: TRBJ2-5
cdr3_nt: TGTGCCAGCAGCCCGGTAGGGGGACAAGAGACCCAGTACTTC
cdr3_aa: CASSPVGGQETQYF

cdr3_length: 16
d_call: NA
v_call: TRBV7-6
clone_size: NA
j_call: TRBJ2-3
cdr3_nt: TGTGCCAGCAGCGCCAACGGCCCGCTGGGGCCAGATACGCAGTATTTT
cdr3_aa: CASSANGPLGPDTQYF

cdr3_length: 15
d_call: NA
v_call: TRBV11-2
clone_size: few
j_call: TRBJ2-7
cdr3_nt: TGTGCCAGCAGCCAAATGGGGGGACGGATCTACGAGCAGTACTTC
cdr3_aa: CASSQMGGRIYEQYF

cdr3_length: 15
d_call: TRBD1
v_call: TRBV4-1
clone_size: NA
j_call: TRBJ2-7
cdr3_nt: TGCGCCAGCAGCCAACGGGCTGAGGGGGCATACGAGCAGTACTTC
cdr3_aa: CASSQRAEGAYEQYF

cdr3_length: 17
d_call: NA
v_call: TRBV21-1
clone_size: few
j_call: TRBJ2-7
cdr3_nt: TGTGCCAGCAGCCTTAGGACACCGGGCCTGGGGGGCTACGAGCAGTACTTC
cdr3_aa: CASSLRTPGLGGYEQYF

cdr3_length: 19
d_call: TRBD2
v_call: TRBV7-9
clone_size: NA
j_call: TRBJ2-3
cdr3_nt: TGTGCCAGCAGCTTTAAGGTCGGAGGGCCAGCGGGAAGCACAGATACGCAGTATTTT
cdr3_aa: CASSFKVGGPAGSTDTQYF

cdr3_length: 13
d_call: TRBD1
v_call: TRBV7-9
clone_size: many
j_call: TRBJ1-1
cdr3_nt: TGTGCCAGCAGCCGCGGGACAGCCACTGAAGCTTTCTTT
cdr3_aa: CASSRGTATEAFF

cdr3_length: 17
d_call: TRBD2
v_call: TRBV7-9
clone_size: many
j_call: TRBJ2-5
cdr3_nt: TGTGCCAGCAACTCCGGACTAGCGGGGGCCCGCCAAGAGACCCAGTACTTC
cdr3_aa: CASNSGLAGARQETQYF

cdr3_length: 16
d_call: NA
v_call: TRBV6-5
clone_size: many
j_call: TRBJ2-1
cdr3_nt: TGTGCCAGCAGCTTTTCAGGGGCCAGCTCCTACAATGAGCAGTTCTTC
cdr3_aa: CASSFSGASSYNEQFF

cdr3_length: 14
d_call: TRBD1
v_call: TRBV20-1
clone_size: NA
j_call: TRBJ1-2
cdr3_nt: TGCAGTGCTAGTCCTCCGGGACAGGGCTATGGCTACACCTTC
cdr3_aa: CSASPPGQGYGYTF

cdr3_length: 14
d_call: TRBD1
v_call: TRBV18
clone_size: NA
j_call: TRBJ1-1
cdr3_nt: TGTGCCAGCTCAGTACAGGGGTACGACACTGAAGCTTTCTTT
cdr3_aa: CASSVQGYDTEAFF

cdr3_length: 14
d_call: NA
v_call: TRBV7-3
clone_size: NA
j_call: TRBJ2-5
cdr3_nt: TGTGCCAACCAGCGTGAGGGGCGTTTAGAGACCCAGTACTTC
cdr3_aa: CANQREGRLETQYF

cdr3_length: 15
d_call: TRBD2
v_call: TRBV30
clone_size: NA
j_call: TRBJ2-7
cdr3_nt: TGTGCCTGGAGTGCCCCTGGGCGGGGGTTCCACGAGCAGTACTTC
cdr3_aa: CAWSAPGRGFHEQYF

cdr3_length: 17
d_call: NA
v_call: TRBV4-1
clone_size: few
j_call: TRBJ2-1
cdr3_nt: TGCGCCAGCAGCCAAGATGGATCGTGGCGGGATAACAATGAGCAGTTCTTC
cdr3_aa: CASSQDGSWRDNNEQFF

cdr3_length: 14
d_call: NA
v_call: TRBV20-1
clone_size: few
j_call: TRBJ2-7
cdr3_nt: TGCAGTGCTTACCGGGTTCCGGGAAACTACGAGCAGTACTTC
cdr3_aa: CSAYRVPGNYEQYF

cdr3_length: 13
d_call: NA
v_call: TRBV7-3
clone_size: NA
j_call: TRBJ1-1
cdr3_nt: TGTGCCAGCAGCTTAAACTCCCTCCACGGGGCTTTCTTT
cdr3_aa: CASSLNSLHGAFF

cdr3_length: 14
d_call: NA
v_call: TRBV5-6
clone_size: few
j_call: TRBJ2-7
cdr3_nt: TGTGCCAGCAGCTTGGCCGAGACAATCTACGAGCAGTACTTC
cdr3_aa: CASSLAETIYEQYF

cdr3_length: 14
d_call: NA
v_call: TRBV27
clone_size: NA
j_call: TRBJ2-7
cdr3_nt: TGTGCCAGCAGTTTATCGATACAGGCTGGTGAGCAGTACTTC
cdr3_aa: CASSLSIQAGEQYF

cdr3_length: 15
d_call: TRBD1
v_call: TRBV2
clone_size: NA
j_call: TRBJ1-5
cdr3_nt: TGTGCCAGCAGTGGACAGGGGGGAGGGAATCAGCCCCAGCATTTT
cdr3_aa: CASSGQGGGNQPQHF

cdr3_length: 12
d_call: NA
v_call: TRBV12-3/TRBV12-4
clone_size: few
j_call: TRBJ2-7
cdr3_nt: TGTGCCAGCAGTTTTATCAGATACGAGCAGTACTTC
cdr3_aa: CASSFIRYEQYF

cdr3_length: 11
d_call: TRBD2
v_call: TRBV20-1
clone_size: NA
j_call: TRBJ2-1
cdr3_nt: TGCAGTGCTAGAACTAGCGGTTCATGGTTCTTC
cdr3_aa: CSARTSGSWFF

cdr3_length: 16
d_call: NA
v_call: TRBV15
clone_size: NA
j_call: TRBJ2-1
cdr3_nt: TGTGCCACCAGCAGAGATCTGGCGGGGTCTCGTGATGAGCAGTTCTTC
cdr3_aa: CATSRDLAGSRDEQFF

cdr3_length: 16
d_call: TRBD2
v_call: TRBV20-1
clone_size: few
j_call: TRBJ2-3
cdr3_nt: TGCAGTGCCTCCCTTGGCGGGGGTTCTAGCACAGATACGCAGTATTTT
cdr3_aa: CSASLGGGSSTDTQYF

cdr3_length: 15
d_call: NA
v_call: TRBV9
clone_size: NA
j_call: TRBJ2-3
cdr3_nt: TGTGCCAGCAGCGTGCACAGTTTGAGAACAGATACGCAGTATTTT
cdr3_aa: CASSVHSLRTDTQYF

cdr3_length: 14
d_call: TRBD2
v_call: TRBV5-1
clone_size: few
j_call: TRBJ2-7
cdr3_nt: TGCGCCAGCAGCTGGACTAGAGATTCCTACGAGCAGTACTTC
cdr3_aa: CASSWTRDSYEQYF

cdr3_length: 15
d_call: NA
v_call: TRBV16
clone_size: NA
j_call: TRBJ1-5
cdr3_nt: TGTGCCAGCAGCCAATCGAAAGGGGAGCGTCAGCCCCAGCATTTT
cdr3_aa: CASSQSKGERQPQHF

cdr3_length: 13
d_call: NA
v_call: TRBV10-3
clone_size: few
j_call: TRBJ2-3
cdr3_nt: TGTGCCGGGGGGACGCAGGGGGCAGATACGCAGTATTTT
cdr3_aa: CAGGTQGADTQYF

cdr3_length: 16
d_call: NA
v_call: TRBV7-2
clone_size: NA
j_call: TRBJ2-5
cdr3_nt: TGTGCCAGCAGCTTAGTGACCGGGACAGCCTTTCGGGAGCAGTACTTC
cdr3_aa: CASSLVTGTAFREQYF

cdr3_length: 16
d_call: TRBD2
v_call: TRBV11-2
clone_size: NA
j_call: TRBJ2-2
cdr3_nt: TGTGCCAGCAGCCCCACCCCGGGACTAGCGGCCGGGGAGCTGTTTTTT
cdr3_aa: CASSPTPGLAAGELFF

cdr3_length: 14
d_call: NA
v_call: TRBV21-1
clone_size: NA
j_call: TRBJ2-5
cdr3_nt: TGTGCCAGCAGCAAAGGGGAAAGGGCCGAGACCCAGTACTTC
cdr3_aa: CASSKGERAETQYF

cdr3_length: 13
d_call: TRBD1
v_call: TRBV20-1
clone_size: many
j_call: TRBJ1-2
cdr3_nt: TGCAGTGCTCCACAGGGGGTCCACTATGGCTACACCTTC
cdr3_aa: CSAPQGVHYGYTF

cdr3_length: 14
d_call: TRBD1
v_call: TRBV29-1
clone_size: few
j_call: TRBJ2-2
cdr3_nt: TGCAGCGCCGGGACAGGGTTGGACACCGGGGAGCTGTTTTTT
cdr3_aa: CSAGTGLDTGELFF

cdr3_length: 14
d_call: NA
v_call: TRBV4-2
clone_size: NA
j_call: TRBJ2-3
cdr3_nt: TGTGCCAGCAACGGGGAGGAGGGGGGGAACACGCAGTATTTT
cdr3_aa: CASNGEEGGNTQYF

cdr3_length: 14
d_call: NA
v_call: TRBV7-2
clone_size: many
j_call: TRBJ2-5
cdr3_nt: TGTGCCAGCAGCAGAACAGGGATCCAAGAGACCCAGTACTTC
cdr3_aa: CASSRTGIQETQYF

cdr3_length: 14
d_call: NA
v_call: TRBV7-2
clone_size: NA
j_call: TRBJ2-1
cdr3_nt: TGTGCCGGCAGCTCCCCCCCGGGACGCAATGAGCAGTTCTTC
cdr3_aa: CAGSSPPGRNEQFF

cdr3_length: 16
d_call: TRBD2
v_call: TRBV10-3
clone_size: NA
j_call: TRBJ2-1
cdr3_nt: TGTGCCATCGGTGCCATGGGGACTAGCGGCTACAATGAGCAGTTCTTC
cdr3_aa: CAIGAMGTSGYNEQFF

cdr3_length: 17
d_call: NA
v_call: TRBV6-1
clone_size: few
j_call: TRBJ2-3
cdr3_nt: TGTGCCAGCAGTGTATATAGGGGGGCCCTGGGGACAGATACGCAGTATTTT
cdr3_aa: CASSVYRGALGTDTQYF

cdr3_length: 16
d_call: NA
v_call: TRBV27
clone_size: NA
j_call: TRBJ2-1
cdr3_nt: TGTGCCAGCAGTGGCGGACTCAAGATCTATTACAATGAGCAGTTCTTC
cdr3_aa: CASSGGLKIYYNEQFF

cdr3_length: 12
d_call: TRBD1
v_call: TRBV20-1
clone_size: NA
j_call: TRBJ1-5
cdr3_nt: TGCAGCCTCGACAGGGGGCCTGAGCCCCAGCATTTT
cdr3_aa: CSLDRGPEPQHF